This entry concerns a single T cell receptor (beta chain). Its specificity is unknown. The V gene lost 6 bases and the J gene lost 4 bases, with 29 bases spanning the gap. The CDR3 is 18 amino acids. CDR1 DFQATT and CDR2 SNEGSKA come from the germline V gene (reference sequence). These data belong to a study of CD8 T cells in ankylosing spondylitis. Study results and limitations: Relatively rare in peripheral blood, disease-linked clones were also CD8+. Seemingly distinctive of ankylosing spondylitis blood was a TCR beta motif formed by eight highly homologous variants. There were earlier reports of some motif variants in reactive arthritis synovial fluid and blood. From matched ankylosing spondylitis synovial fluid, disease-linked clones were reportedly recovered at significantly enriched levels.

Quantitative 5'-RACE with molecular barcodes produced the TCR beta libraries. TCRdb reprocessed the 5' RACE reads with MiXCR, giving one entry per CDR3 protein. This table holds more than 600,000 distinct CDR3 sequences, around 19% found once. The V call is TRBV20-1, the J call TRBJ2-3, with D perhaps TRBD1 (6 bases). The specimen was blood, either unsorted or a sorted T cell fraction (not recorded which). The TCR sequence derives from a male donor with ankylosing spondylitis. Here the CDR3 DNA reads TGCAGTGCCCTAGGGTTTTTCAGGGGCCCAACCGGGGCAGATACGCAGTATTTT. Its protein is CSALGFFRGPTGADTQYF.